Listed below are T cell receptor beta chains from one sample, sequenced in a study of OX40 agonist ivuxolimab in advanced cancers. Sequencing was performed with immunoSEQ multiplex PCR; in TCRdb, only in-frame clones are kept and a portion is missing. The data contain 72,000 or so clones, 89% of them seen just once; the ten biggest clones take up about 10%. Sequencing used CD4+ or CD8+ T cells sorted from blood, obtained in a trial of the OX40 agonist ivuxolimab. These receptors originate from an adult with an advanced solid tumor such as melanoma, head and neck, liver or kidney cancer. The CDR3 runs from the conserved cysteine through the conserved F or W. A D gene is named only where the DNA matches it firmly. Size tells how often a clone was seen (once, few, many) or the class of an expanded clone, and some rows leave it out.

J gene	clone size	V gene	D gene	CDR3 protein	CDR3 DNA
TRBJ2-1	.	TRBV13	TRBD2	CASSSRLALRSYNEQFF	TGTGCCAGCAGCTCCCGACTAGCTCTACGCTCCTACAATGAGCAGTTCTTC
TRBJ2-5	.	TRBV5-1	.	CASSGGGFPETQYF	TGCGCCAGCAGCGGGGGCGGGTTTCCGGAGACCCAGTACTTC
TRBJ1-5	.	TRBV6-5	.	CASGFLSGQPQHF	TGTGCCAGCGGGTTCCTTTCGGGGCAGCCCCAGCATTTT
TRBJ2-5	once	TRBV4-1	.	CASSQDGGHVVETQYF	TGCGCCAGCAGCCAAGATGGGGGTCACGTGGTTGAGACCCAGTACTTC
TRBJ2-4	.	TRBV5-6	.	CASSLVGPRKNIQYF	TGTGCCAGCAGCTTGGTGGGACCGAGAAAAAACATTCAGTACTTC
TRBJ2-1	.	TRBV5-1	.	CASSYRLGGRDNEQFF	TGCGCCAGCAGCTACCGCCTAGGGGGGCGGGACAATGAGCAGTTCTTC
TRBJ2-7	.	TRBV19	TRBD2	CASSPGLAGRVAYEQYF	TGTGCCAGTAGTCCGGGACTAGCGGGACGCGTTGCCTACGAGCAGTACTTC
TRBJ1-5	few	TRBV5-1	TRBD1	CASSLTGGSDQPQHF	TGCGCCAGCAGCCTGACAGGGGGCTCCGATCAGCCCCAGCATTTT
TRBJ2-7	.	TRBV6-6	.	CASSTVGGGPSYEQYF	TGTGCCAGCTCTACGGTAGGGGGAGGGCCAAGCTACGAGCAGTACTTC
TRBJ1-1	.	TRBV6-6	TRBD1	CASSYSGQVSTEAFF	TGTGCCAGCAGTTACTCAGGACAGGTTTCCACTGAAGCTTTCTTT
TRBJ2-5	.	TRBV4-1	.	CASSQDGTVQETQYF	TGCGCCAGCAGCCAAGATGGTACAGTCCAAGAGACCCAGTACTTC
TRBJ2-5	.	TRBV5-1	TRBD2	CASSREGSGFETQYF	TGCGCCAGCAGCCGGGAGGGCTCTGGCTTCGAGACCCAGTACTTC
TRBJ2-5	few	TRBV10-2	.	CASSEGRHQETQYF	TGCGCCAGCAGTGAAGGCAGACACCAAGAGACCCAGTACTTC
TRBJ2-7	.	TRBV2	TRBD1	CAGGQGALEQYF	TGTGCCGGCGGACAGGGGGCGCTTGAGCAGTACTTC
TRBJ1-4	.	TRBV6-5	.	CASSSRASNEKLFF	TGTGCCAGCAGTTCAAGGGCCTCTAATGAAAAACTGTTTTTT
TRBJ1-1	.	TRBV2	.	CASSEEENTEAFF	TGTGCCAGCAGTGAAGAGGAGAACACTGAAGCTTTCTTT
TRBJ2-1	.	TRBV9	.	CASSVDTFNDEQFF	TGTGCCAGCAGCGTAGATACTTTTAACGATGAGCAGTTCTTC
TRBJ1-6	.	TRBV6-6	TRBD1	CASSITGDSNSPLHF	TGTGCCAGCAGCATCACAGGGGACAGTAATTCACCCCTCCACTTT
TRBJ2-7	.	TRBV27	.	CASSLSSVLYEQYF	TGTGCCAGCAGTTTATCCAGCGTCTTATACGAGCAGTACTTC
TRBJ1-1	.	TRBV5-1	.	CASSPSMNTEAFF	TGCGCCAGCAGCCCGTCTATGAACACTGAAGCTTTCTTT
TRBJ2-5	.	TRBV21-1	.	CASSKVKETQYF	TGTGCCAGCAGCAAAGTCAAAGAGACCCAGTACTTC
TRBJ1-1	.	TRBV20-1	.	CIPGTLAFF	TGCATCCCGGGGACGTTGGCTTTCTTT
TRBJ2-7	.	TRBV6-5	.	CASSYPYEQYF	TGTGCCAGCAGTTACCCCTACGAGCAGTACTTC
TRBJ2-5	.	TRBV20-1	.	CSASDRRTQYF	TGCAGTGCTAGTGACAGAAGGACCCAGTACTTC
TRBJ1-5	.	TRBV2	TRBD1	CASSPRTGGNQPQHF	TGTGCCAGCAGTCCGCGGACAGGGGGCAATCAGCCCCAGCATTTT
TRBJ2-7	.	TRBV25-1	.	CASSARAFRMDEQYF	TGTGCCAGCAGTGCCCGGGCCTTCAGGATGGACGAGCAGTACTTC
TRBJ1-2	.	TRBV19	.	CASSIDLNRYYGYTF	TGTGCCAGTAGTATAGATCTAAACAGATACTATGGCTACACCTTC
TRBJ2-4	.	TRBV5-1	.	CASSLADRQTGDIQYF	TGCGCCAGCAGCTTGGCGGACAGACAGACGGGGGACATTCAGTACTTC
TRBJ1-5	.	TRBV6-6	.	CASSYSGFQNQPQHF	TGTGCCAGCAGTTACTCAGGGTTTCAGAATCAGCCCCAGCATTTT
TRBJ1-3	.	TRBV18	.	CASSPLGGSGNTIYF	TGTGCCAGCTCACCTCTCGGGGGGTCTGGAAACACCATATATTTT
TRBJ2-7	.	TRBV29-1	.	CSVAPAGAEQYF	TGCAGCGTTGCCCCGGCAGGGGCCGAGCAGTACTTC
TRBJ2-1	.	TRBV18	TRBD2	CASSFGTRGYNEQFF	TGTGCCAGCTCCTTCGGGACTAGGGGCTACAATGAGCAGTTCTTC
TRBJ2-5	.	TRBV4-1	.	CASSLDWEETQYF	TGCGCCAGCAGCCTGGACTGGGAAGAGACCCAGTACTTC
TRBJ1-2	.	TRBV19	.	CASSAPRDRDYGYTF	TGTGCCAGTAGTGCTCCCCGGGACCGGGACTATGGCTACACCTTC
TRBJ2-5	.	TRBV7-2	.	CASSPWTGETQYF	TGTGCCAGCAGCCCCTGGACGGGGGAGACCCAGTACTTC
TRBJ1-5	.	TRBV10-3	.	CAISPQGINQPQHF	TGTGCCATCAGTCCACAGGGTATCAATCAGCCCCAGCATTTT
TRBJ2-7	.	TRBV5-1	TRBD1	CASSLQAGGFYEQYF	TGCGCCAGCAGCTTACAGGCAGGGGGCTTTTACGAGCAGTACTTC
TRBJ1-4	.	TRBV19	.	CASSLRDSRDEKLFF	TGTGCCAGTAGTCTCCGGGACTCCAGGGATGAAAAACTGTTTTTT
TRBJ2-3	.	TRBV11-2	TRBD2	CASSPRTSGTDTQYF	TGTGCCAGCAGCCCACGGACTAGCGGGACCGATACGCAGTATTTT
TRBJ2-4	.	TRBV18	.	CASSPPTRSIQYF	TGTGCCAGCTCACCCCCCACCAGATCAATTCAGTACTTC
TRBJ2-1	.	TRBV5-6	TRBD1	CASSPDRGNEQFF	TGTGCCAGCAGCCCCGACAGGGGGAATGAGCAGTTCTTC
TRBJ2-1	.	TRBV15	.	CATSRNPGNEQFF	TGTGCCACCAGCAGAAATCCCGGTAATGAGCAGTTCTTC
TRBJ2-5	.	TRBV5-1	TRBD1	CASSLEGAETQYF	TGCGCCAGCAGCTTGGAGGGGGCGGAGACCCAGTACTTC
TRBJ1-2	.	TRBV6-6	.	CASSPTANGYTF	TGTGCCAGCAGCCCGACAGCGAATGGCTACACCTTC
TRBJ1-5	.	TRBV29-1	TRBD1	CSVAGGSNQPQHF	TGCAGCGTTGCAGGGGGTAGCAATCAGCCCCAGCATTTT
TRBJ2-2	.	TRBV10-3	.	CAISDTNTGELFF	TGTGCCATCAGTGACACCAACACCGGGGAGCTGTTTTTT
TRBJ2-1	.	TRBV2	.	CASSENLGVYNEQFF	TGTGCCAGCAGTGAAAATTTGGGGGTCTACAATGAGCAGTTCTTC
TRBJ2-7	.	TRBV18	.	CASSPRYEQYF	TGTGCCAGCTCACCACGGTACGAGCAGTACTTC
TRBJ1-1	few	TRBV9	.	CASSSGVETEAFF	TGTGCCAGCAGCTCAGGGGTGGAGACTGAAGCTTTCTTT
TRBJ2-1	once	TRBV12-5	.	CASGLGGAGNNEQFF	TGTGCTAGTGGTTTAGGTGGGGCGGGTAACAATGAGCAGTTCTTC
TRBJ2-3	.	TRBV28	.	CASSLRDQYTDTQYF	TGTGCCAGCAGTTTGCGGGACCAGTACACAGATACGCAGTATTTT
TRBJ1-2	.	TRBV29-1	TRBD1	CSVEKRDRGLTNYGYTF	TGCAGCGTTGAGAAAAGGGACAGGGGGCTGACTAACTATGGCTACACCTTC
TRBJ2-7	.	TRBV5-1	.	CASIGDGRLEQYF	TGCGCCAGCATAGGGGACGGCCGGCTCGAGCAGTACTTC
TRBJ2-5	.	TRBV5-4	TRBD1	CASSLGQGRGETQYF	TGTGCCAGCAGCCTAGGACAGGGACGGGGAGAGACCCAGTACTTC
TRBJ2-3	.	TRBV5-1	TRBD1	CASSLGPRQGTGTDTQYF	TGCGCCAGCAGCTTGGGCCCTCGACAGGGAACGGGCACAGATACGCAGTATTTT
TRBJ2-1	.	TRBV18	TRBD1	CASSPGQETYNEQFF	TGTGCCAGCTCACCGGGACAGGAGACCTACAATGAGCAGTTCTTC
TRBJ1-2	.	TRBV5-4	.	CASSSRDGGNYGYTF	TGTGCCAGCAGCTCCCGGGACGGAGGGAACTATGGCTACACCTTC
TRBJ2-3	.	TRBV4-1	.	CASSSGPGEDTQYF	TGCGCCAGCAGCTCCGGACCTGGGGAAGATACGCAGTATTTT
TRBJ1-5	.	TRBV6-1	.	CASSDRGGNQPQHF	TGTGCCAGCAGTGACAGGGGCGGCAATCAGCCCCAGCATTTT
TRBJ1-2	.	TRBV27	.	CASRGGAGFGYTF	TGTGCCAGCAGAGGAGGGGCCGGTTTCGGCTACACCTTC